A selection of T cell receptor beta chains follows, all from one sample in a study of control samples from healthy donors and cancer patients. Assay used: immunoSEQ multiplex PCR; TCRdb lists only in-frame clones, some missing. The data hold some 130,000 clones, with over 75% observed a single time. The sample consisted of blood. These receptors all stem from a man aged 40-49 years in good health. The CDR3 runs from the conserved cysteine through the conserved F or W. D genes are given only for firm matches. Size tells how often a clone was seen (once, few, many) or the class of an expanded clone, and some rows leave it out.

d_gene	abundance	v_gene	j_gene	CDR3aa	CDR3nt
-	-	TRBV9	TRBJ2-2	CASSVGGELFF	TGTGCCAGCAGCGTAGGAGGGGAGCTGTTTTTT
-	-	TRBV5-1	TRBJ1-3	CASSPGGGLSGNTIYF	TGCGCCAGCAGCCCTGGGGGGGGGCTCTCTGGAAACACCATATATTTT
-	-	TRBV29-1	TRBJ2-3	CSVARGFTDTQYF	TGCAGCGTGGCGCGGGGTTTCACAGATACGCAGTATTTT
TRBD1	-	TRBV7-9	TRBJ1-6	CASSPQGASGTLHF	TGTGCCAGCAGCCCACAGGGGGCGTCTGGGACCCTCCACTTT
-	-	TRBV10-3	TRBJ2-3	CAMRDESDTQYF	TGTGCCATGAGGGACGAGTCAGATACGCAGTATTTT
-	-	TRBV6-6	TRBJ1-4	CASSRTSATNEKLFF	TGTGCCAGCAGTAGGACATCCGCAACTAATGAAAAACTGTTTTTT
-	-	TRBV28	TRBJ1-1	CASSFSGRNTEAFF	TGTGCCAGCAGTTTCTCGGGGCGAAACACTGAAGCTTTCTTT
-	-	TRBV6-5	TRBJ1-4	CASSPGDATNEKLFF	TGTGCCAGCAGTCCAGGGGACGCAACTAATGAAAAACTGTTTTTT
-	-	TRBV7-3	TRBJ2-5	CASSRTREETQYF	TGTGCCAGCAGCCGGACCAGGGAAGAGACCCAGTACTTC
-	-	TRBV11-2	TRBJ1-6	CASSLGLGQNNSPLHF	TGTGCCAGCAGCTTAGGATTGGGTCAGAATAATTCACCCCTCCACTTT
TRBD1	-	TRBV29-1	TRBJ2-5	CSVDGTAQETQYF	TGCAGCGTCGATGGGACAGCCCAAGAGACCCAGTACTTC
TRBD2	-	TRBV9	TRBJ2-5	CASSVGGVYQETQYF	TGTGCCAGCAGCGTCGGGGGGGTGTACCAAGAGACCCAGTACTTC
-	-	TRBV7-2	TRBJ1-5	CASSLPGGQRNQPQHF	TGTGCCAGCAGCTTACCGGGGGGACAACGCAATCAGCCCCAGCATTTT
TRBD1	-	TRBV13	TRBJ2-1	CASSLGGRGLSNEQFF	TGTGCCAGCAGCTTAGGAGGCAGGGGGCTTTCCAATGAGCAGTTCTTC
-	-	TRBV19	TRBJ1-6	CAARGATTSPLHF	TGTGCCGCCAGGGGAGCGACAACTTCACCCCTCCACTTT
-	-	TRBV24-1	TRBJ1-5	CATSDLGGTGNQPQHF	TGTGCCACCAGTGATTTGGGCGGGACCGGCAATCAGCCCCAGCATTTT
-	-	TRBV10-2	TRBJ1-1	CANQDVNTEAFF	TGCGCCAACCAGGACGTGAACACTGAAGCTTTCTTT
-	-	TRBV12-3/TRBV12-4	TRBJ1-5	CASSGPGNQPQHF	TGTGCCAGCAGTGGGCCGGGCAATCAGCCCCAGCATTTT
-	-	TRBV4-1	TRBJ2-7	CASSQDLTEQYF	TGCGCCAGCAGCCAAGATTTAACAGAGCAGTACTTC
-	-	TRBV2	TRBJ1-2	CASSSLLTNYGYTF	TGTGCCAGCAGTTCACTACTTACTAACTATGGCTACACCTTC
-	-	TRBV5-6	TRBJ2-6	CASSLGHLSGANVLTF	TGTGCCAGCAGCTTGGGACACCTCTCTGGGGCCAACGTCCTGACTTTC
-	-	TRBV19	TRBJ2-4	CASRSPGAKNIQYF	TGTGCCAGTAGGTCCCCGGGGGCGAAAAACATTCAGTACTTC
-	-	TRBV2	TRBJ2-7	CASIGGISYEQYF	TGTGCCAGCATCGGCGGAATCTCCTACGAGCAGTACTTC
TRBD1	-	TRBV18	TRBJ2-7	CASSRTGKTYEQYF	TGTGCCAGCTCACGGACAGGTAAAACCTACGAGCAGTACTTC
TRBD1	-	TRBV9	TRBJ1-6	CASSVDGQGARNSPLHF	TGTGCCAGCAGCGTAGACGGACAGGGGGCGCGAAATTCACCCCTCCACTTT
-	once	TRBV4-2	TRBJ1-1	CASSRESRGETEAFF	TGTGCCAGCAGCCGGGAGTCCAGGGGAGAGACTGAAGCTTTCTTT
-	-	TRBV18	TRBJ2-1	CASSPGGNEQFF	TGTGCCAGCTCACCAGGGGGCAATGAGCAGTTCTTC
TRBD1	-	TRBV5-1	TRBJ2-6	CASSLYYPGQGAISGANVLTF	TGCGCCAGCAGCTTATACTACCCGGGACAGGGGGCGATCTCTGGGGCCAACGTCCTGACTTTC
-	-	TRBV5-4	TRBJ1-1	CASSLANKGSGTEAFF	TGTGCCAGCAGCTTGGCCAATAAGGGTTCTGGGACTGAAGCTTTCTTT
-	-	TRBV6-5	TRBJ2-3	CASRPDSGSQYF	TGTGCCAGCAGGCCGGACAGCGGCTCGCAGTATTTT
-	-	TRBV6-5	TRBJ2-1	CASRRDSSYNEQFF	TGTGCCAGCAGAAGGGACTCCTCCTACAATGAGCAGTTCTTC
TRBD2	-	TRBV27	TRBJ2-3	CASRVVAGASTDTQYF	TGTGCCAGCAGGGTTGTAGCGGGGGCTAGCACAGATACGCAGTATTTT
-	once	TRBV6-1	TRBJ2-3	CASSEQGLRTDTQYF	TGTGCCAGCAGTGAACAGGGTCTCCGCACAGATACGCAGTATTTT
-	-	TRBV24-1	TRBJ1-1	CATSDPGSEAFF	TGTGCCACCAGTGATCCTGGGAGTGAAGCTTTCTTT
TRBD1	-	TRBV2	TRBJ2-7	CASTLDRGNEQYF	TGTGCCAGCACTTTGGACAGGGGCAACGAGCAGTACTTC
-	once	TRBV29-1	TRBJ1-2	CSVEDLSGWQGYTF	TGCAGCGTTGAAGATTTATCGGGGTGGCAAGGCTACACCTTC
TRBD1	-	TRBV2	TRBJ1-2	CASRQGQEGYTF	TGTGCCAGCAGACAAGGACAGGAAGGCTACACCTTC
-	-	TRBV6-6	TRBJ1-1	CASSYVRVGTEAFF	TGTGCCAGCAGTTATGTCAGGGTAGGCACTGAAGCTTTCTTT
-	-	TRBV10-2	TRBJ1-4	CASSEDGALGEKLFF	TGCGCCAGCAGTGAAGACGGGGCCCTTGGTGAAAAACTGTTTTTT
-	-	TRBV19	TRBJ1-2	CASSSRDPPYGYTF	TGTGCCAGTAGTTCCCGGGATCCACCATATGGCTACACCTTC
-	-	TRBV7-7	TRBJ2-7	CASSTGPGATYEQYF	TGTGCTAGCAGCACAGGTCCGGGGGCCACCTACGAGCAGTACTTC
-	-	TRBV28	TRBJ1-2	CASSKGRGDGYTF	TGTGCCAGCAGTAAGGGCAGGGGTGATGGCTACACCTTC
-	-	TRBV5-6	TRBJ2-1	CASSSAPIPYNEQFF	TGTGCCAGCAGCTCCGCCCCTATTCCCTACAATGAGCAGTTCTTC
-	-	TRBV3-1/TRBV3-2	TRBJ1-3	CASSQDIGRRLNTIYF	TGTGCCAGCAGCCAAGATATAGGCCGAAGGCTAAACACCATATATTTT
-	-	TRBV30	TRBJ2-1	CAWSALGGFTNEQFF	TGTGCCTGGAGTGCCCTGGGGGGTTTCACGAATGAGCAGTTCTTC
-	-	TRBV2	TRBJ1-1	CASSVANTEAFF	TGTGCCAGCAGTGTAGCGAACACTGAAGCTTTCTTT
-	once	TRBV7-8	TRBJ1-5	CASSLERTNNQPQHF	TGTGCCAGCAGCTTAGAAAGGACCAACAATCAGCCCCAGCATTTT
-	-	TRBV28	TRBJ2-7	CASTPGGLSYEQYF	TGTGCCAGCACCCCTGGTGGGCTATCCTACGAGCAGTACTTC
-	-	TRBV4-1	TRBJ2-7	CAGGRGRRNEQYF	TGCGCAGGAGGGAGGGGGCGTAGAAACGAGCAGTACTTC
-	-	TRBV6-5	TRBJ2-1	CASSQPGVALNEQFF	TGTGCCAGCAGTCAACCTGGAGTGGCTCTCAATGAGCAGTTCTTC
-	-	TRBV6-6	TRBJ2-7	CASRTTTGTPAYEQYF	TGTGCCAGCAGGACCACAACCGGGACACCTGCCTACGAGCAGTACTTC
-	-	TRBV5-6	TRBJ1-2	CASSLEDSARNYGYTF	TGTGCCAGCAGCTTGGAGGACAGCGCGAGAAACTATGGCTACACCTTC
-	once	TRBV7-9	TRBJ1-5	CASSGQLDNQPQHF	TGTGCCAGCAGCGGGCAGTTGGACAATCAGCCCCAGCATTTT
TRBD2	-	TRBV11-2	TRBJ2-4	CASSLDLRGGEQLAKNIQYF	TGTGCCAGCAGCTTAGATCTTCGGGGGGGAGAGCAGCTAGCCAAAAACATTCAGTACTTC
-	-	TRBV5-1	TRBJ1-3	CASSIGTVGNTIYF	TGCGCCAGCAGCATCGGGACCGTTGGAAACACCATATATTTT
-	-	TRBV6-6	TRBJ1-5	CASSYGGPDSLYF	TGTGCCAGCAGTTACGGCGGCCCGGACAGCTTGTATTTT
-	-	TRBV5-1	TRBJ2-6	CASSWEVGRSGANVLTF	TGCGCCAGCAGCTGGGAGGTGGGTCGGTCCGGGGCCAACGTCCTGACTTTC
TRBD1	once	TRBV7-9	TRBJ2-3	CASSLAPDRGAQYF	TGTGCCAGCAGCTTAGCCCCGGACAGGGGAGCGCAGTATTTT
-	-	TRBV2	TRBJ1-2	CAKEGYTF	TGTGCCAAGGAGGGCTACACCTTC
TRBD2	-	TRBV6-6	TRBJ2-5	CASGGRGGMETQYF	TGTGCCAGCGGTGGGCGGGGGGGCATGGAGACCCAGTACTTC